This TCR beta chain originates from a study of T cells in Graves' hyperthyroidism and ophthalmopathy. Amplification yielded TCR beta CDR3 regions, with RNA transcripts as the source. A first-round RT-PCR of the TCR CDR3 used the HTBI primer set. TCRdb re-called the multiplex PCR reads with MiXCR, one entry per CDR3 protein. This table has hundreds of thousands of distinct CDR3 sequences, about 15% appearing once. Study-wide results and limits: From stable hyperthyroidism, ophthalmopathy was separated by a 13 V-J model. The model foresaw ophthalmopathy a median roughly 6 months prior to onset. Most thyroid clonotypes expanded above 0.001 were also detected in blood.

This clonotype was detected ten times or more. No antigen is known for it. Sequenced sample: blood. This clonotype was obtained from a woman aged 40-49 years with Graves' ophthalmopathy.

Here the CDR3 DNA reads TGTGCCAGCAGGGTAGGGACAGGGATTCAGCCCCAGCATTTT. Its protein product is CASRVGTGIQPQHF. The chain is built from TRBV6-1 and TRBJ1-5, with 9 bases lining up with TRBD1. V trimming: 6 bases; J trimming: 6 bases; junction bases outside the gene matches: 6. The length of the CDR3 is 14 residues. Looked up from germline, CDR1 is MNHNS and CDR2 is SASEGT.